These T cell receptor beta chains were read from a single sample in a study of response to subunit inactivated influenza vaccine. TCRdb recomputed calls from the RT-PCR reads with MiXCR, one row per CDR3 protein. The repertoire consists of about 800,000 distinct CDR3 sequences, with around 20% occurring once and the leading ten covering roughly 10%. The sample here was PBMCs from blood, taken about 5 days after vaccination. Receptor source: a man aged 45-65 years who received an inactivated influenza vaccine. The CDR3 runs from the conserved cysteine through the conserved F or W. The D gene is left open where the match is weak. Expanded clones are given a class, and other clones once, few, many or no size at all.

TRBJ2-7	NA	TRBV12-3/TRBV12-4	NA	TGTGCCAGCGCGTGGGACGGTGCAACCTACGAGCAGTACTTC	CASAWDGATYEQYF
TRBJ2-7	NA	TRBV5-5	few	TGTGCCAGCAGCTTGGTGCTGGGCACCTACGAGCAGTACTTC	CASSLVLGTYEQYF
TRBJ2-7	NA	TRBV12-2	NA	TGTGCAAGTCGCTTAGCGCGGGACACCCGCGTATGCGAGCAGTACTTC	CASRLARDTRVCEQYF
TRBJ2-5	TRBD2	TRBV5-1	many	TGCGCCAGCAGCCCGACTAGCGGGATTCAAGAGACCCAGTACTTC	CASSPTSGIQETQYF
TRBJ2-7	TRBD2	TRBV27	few	TGTGCCAGCAGGCTAGGGACTAGCGGCCCCTACGAGCAGTACTTC	CASRLGTSGPYEQYF
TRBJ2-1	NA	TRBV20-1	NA	TGCAGTGCTAGAGTGGTTGGTTTAGGCAGAGGTGAGCAGTTCTTC	CSARVVGLGRGEQFF
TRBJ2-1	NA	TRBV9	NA	TGTGCCAGCAGCTTGGGGGACACGACTTACAATGAGCAGTTCTTC	CASSLGDTTYNEQFF
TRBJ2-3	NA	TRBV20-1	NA	TGCAGTGCTGAGACATATACGCAGTATTTT	CSAETYTQYF
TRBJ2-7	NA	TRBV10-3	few	TGTGCCATCAGTGGAGGGAACAGGGCAAACGAGCAGTACTTC	CAISGGNRANEQYF
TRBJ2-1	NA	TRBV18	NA	TGTGCCAGCTCACCAGCTAGGCATGAGCAGTTCTTC	CASSPARHEQFF
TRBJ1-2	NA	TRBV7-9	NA	TGTGCCAGCAGCTTTCCAGGGCACTATGGCTACACCTTC	CASSFPGHYGYTF
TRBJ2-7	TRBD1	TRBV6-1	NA	TGTGCCAGCAGTCGAGGGACAGTTCCTAATGAGCAGTACTTC	CASSRGTVPNEQYF
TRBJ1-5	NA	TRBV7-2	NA	TGTGCCAGCAGCTTAGCTTTCGGCAGAAATCAGCCCCAGCATTTT	CASSLAFGRNQPQHF
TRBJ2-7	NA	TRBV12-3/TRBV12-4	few	TGTGCCAGCAGTTTCCCCGGCCTAGTGAGCGAGCAGTACTTC	CASSFPGLVSEQYF
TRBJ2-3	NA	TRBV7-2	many	TGTGCCAGCCCACCAGCCTCCCGGGCTAGCACAGATACGCAGTATTTT	CASPPASRASTDTQYF
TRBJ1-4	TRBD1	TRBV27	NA	TGTGCCAGCAGGGAGACAGGGGGCCGGAAACTGTTTTTT	CASRETGGRKLFF
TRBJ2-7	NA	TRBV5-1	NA	TGCGCCAGCAGCGACGGGAACTACTACGAGCAGTACTTC	CASSDGNYYEQYF
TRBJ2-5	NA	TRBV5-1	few	TGCGCCAGCAGCGTACAGCACCCTTCCCAAGAGACCCAGTACTTC	CASSVQHPSQETQYF
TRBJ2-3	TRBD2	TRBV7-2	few	TGTGCCAGCAGCTCATCGGGACTAGGAGATACGCAGTATTTT	CASSSSGLGDTQYF
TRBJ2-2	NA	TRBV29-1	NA	TGCAGCGTTGTAGAGGGATCCGGGGAGCTGTTTTTT	CSVVEGSGELFF
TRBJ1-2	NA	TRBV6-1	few	TGTGCCAGCGTGAGGACAGAGAACTATGGCTACACCTTC	CASVRTENYGYTF
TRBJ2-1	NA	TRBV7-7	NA	TGTGCTAGCAGCTTCCCAGGGTCCCAATTATCCTACAATGAGCAGTTCTTC	CASSFPGSQLSYNEQFF
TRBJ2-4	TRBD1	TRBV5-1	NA	TGCGCCAGCAGCTCGGACAGGGTTTGGTACTTC	CASSSDRVWYF
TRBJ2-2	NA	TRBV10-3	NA	TGTGCCATCAGTGAGTCGAGTGGGACCGGGGAGCTGTTTTTT	CAISESSGTGELFF
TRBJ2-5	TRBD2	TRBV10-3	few	TGTGCCATCAGTGAGGAGCTAGCGGGGGGAGAGACCCAGTACTTC	CAISEELAGGETQYF
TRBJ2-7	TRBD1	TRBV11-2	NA	TGTGCCAGCAGCGAAGGGACAGGGGCCCACGGGGAGCAGTACTTC	CASSEGTGAHGEQYF
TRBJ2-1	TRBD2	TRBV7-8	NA	TGTGCCAGCAGCTCGCCGACTAGCGGGGGGTACAATGAGCAGTTCTTC	CASSSPTSGGYNEQFF
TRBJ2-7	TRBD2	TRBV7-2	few	TGTGCCAGCAGCTTAGCCCCTAGCGGATACGAGCAGTACTTC	CASSLAPSGYEQYF
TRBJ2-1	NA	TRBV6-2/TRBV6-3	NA	TGTGCCAGCAGACGCCACACCCCCACCTACAATGAGCAGTTCTTC	CASRRHTPTYNEQFF
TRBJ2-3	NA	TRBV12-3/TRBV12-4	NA	TGTGCCAGCAACCATCGGAACTGGGGTGGAGTGGGTGCAGATACGCAGTATTTT	CASNHRNWGGVGADTQYF
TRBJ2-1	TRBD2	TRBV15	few	TGTGCCACCAGCAGAGGGGCTAGCGGGAGGAATGAGCAGTTCTTC	CATSRGASGRNEQFF
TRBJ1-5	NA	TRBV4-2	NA	TGTGCCAGCAGCCAAGGGTTGCAGGGCCAGCCCCAGCATTTT	CASSQGLQGQPQHF
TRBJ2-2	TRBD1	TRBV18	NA	TGTGCCAGTAGGGGACAGGTGAACACCGGGGAGCTGTTTTTT	CASRGQVNTGELFF
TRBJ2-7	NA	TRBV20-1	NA	TGCAGTGCTCCAGGCCAGGAGACCTACGAGCAGTACTTC	CSAPGQETYEQYF
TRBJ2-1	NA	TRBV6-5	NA	TGTGCCAGCAGTTACGGGGTGCCCTACAATGAGCAGTTCTTC	CASSYGVPYNEQFF
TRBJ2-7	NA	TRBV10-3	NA	TGTGCCATCAGTGACCGGGATGCGGGCGAGCAGTACTTC	CAISDRDAGEQYF
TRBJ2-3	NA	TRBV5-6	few	TGTGCCAGCAGCTCAGGACTGGTGGTGGATACGCAGTATTTT	CASSSGLVVDTQYF
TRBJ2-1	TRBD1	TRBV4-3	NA	TGCGCCAGCAGCCAAGGGGACAGGGGGCTCTACAATGAGCAGTTCTTC	CASSQGDRGLYNEQFF
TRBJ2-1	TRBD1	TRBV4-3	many	TGCGCCAGCAGCCAGATGGGACAGGGTGGTGAGCAGTTCTTC	CASSQMGQGGEQFF
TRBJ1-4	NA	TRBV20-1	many	TGCAGTGCCGCAGGGGTTGAAAAACTGTTTTTT	CSAAGVEKLFF
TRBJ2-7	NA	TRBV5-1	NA	TGCGCCAGCAGCTTGGTGGGAGTCTCGGCCTACGAGCAGTACTTC	CASSLVGVSAYEQYF
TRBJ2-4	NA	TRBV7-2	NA	TGTGCCAGCAGCTTAGTTGTAGGGTCAAACATTCAGTACTTC	CASSLVVGSNIQYF
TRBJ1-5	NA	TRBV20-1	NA	TGCAGTGCTAGAGATCGCGCGGATCGGGGTCAGCCCCAGCATTTT	CSARDRADRGQPQHF
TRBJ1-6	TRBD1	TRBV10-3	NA	TGTGCCATACAGGGGACCCCTTATAATTCACCCCTCCACTTT	CAIQGTPYNSPLHF
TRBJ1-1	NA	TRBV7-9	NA	TGTGCCAGCACCCTAGGAGAGCTGAACACTGAAGCTTTCTTT	CASTLGELNTEAFF
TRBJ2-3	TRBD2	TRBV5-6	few	TGTGCCAGCGGCCCCCGGGGGGTCCGCACAGATACGCAGTATTTT	CASGPRGVRTDTQYF
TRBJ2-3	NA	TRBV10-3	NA	TGTGCCATCTACGACCCTAGCACAGATACGCAGTATTTT	CAIYDPSTDTQYF
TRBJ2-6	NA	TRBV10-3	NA	TGTGCCATCAGTACCGGGACTCCCAACGTCCTGACTTTC	CAISTGTPNVLTF
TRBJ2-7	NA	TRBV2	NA	TGTGCCAGCAGATTCCGGGCCTCCTACGAGCAGTACTTC	CASRFRASYEQYF
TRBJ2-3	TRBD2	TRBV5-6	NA	TGTGCCAGCACGGAACGGGGGGGAGGTTTGGCAGATACGCAGTATTTT	CASTERGGGLADTQYF
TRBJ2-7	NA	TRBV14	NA	TGTGCCAGCAGCCAAGAAGGGGTTTGGCAGGGGAGGTCCTACGAGCAGTACTTC	CASSQEGVWQGRSYEQYF
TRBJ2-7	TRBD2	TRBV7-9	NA	TGTGCCAGCAGCAGAGCCGGGACTAGTGCATGGTACTTC	CASSRAGTSAWYF
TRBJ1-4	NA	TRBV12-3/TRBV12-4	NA	TGTGCCAGCGGGGACTTCAAAAAACTGTTTTTT	CASGDFKKLFF
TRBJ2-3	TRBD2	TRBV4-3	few	TGCGCCAGCAGCCAGGCTTATAGCGGGGCCAAGATGGGGCAGTATTTT	CASSQAYSGAKMGQYF
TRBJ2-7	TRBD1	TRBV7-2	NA	TGTGCCAGCAGCTTATCGGACAGGGGATCGCGCGAGCAGTACTTC	CASSLSDRGSREQYF
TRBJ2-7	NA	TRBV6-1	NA	TGTGCCAGCAGCAAGACGCTGAGCTCCTACGAGCAGTACTTC	CASSKTLSSYEQYF